These 9 T cell receptor beta chains originate from one sample sequenced in a study of T cell repertoires in cytomegalovirus infection. MiXCR, run by TCRdb on the reads, gives a single entry per CDR3 protein. The data show around 710,000 distinct CDR3 sequences, approximately 32% seen once. Their antigens are not known. Sequences were derived from cultured CD8+ T cells from PBMCs, sampled from culture after CMV antigen stimulation. The receptors stem from a human donor in good health (CMV status not recorded). Some clones in this sample may be carry-over from other donors' samples.

Only a few counts were recorded for this clonotype. This sequence joins TRBV7-8 and TRBJ1-2, with TRBD1 matching over 8 bases. The germline CDR1 and CDR2 sequences are SGHVS and FQNEAQ. With 2 bases clipped from V and 6 bases from J, the junction kept 14 bases outside the gene matches. CDR3 length equals 17 residues. CDR3 residues: CASSLYGRGRNEDGYTF. The CDR3 coding sequence is TGTGCCAGCAGCTTATACGGCAGGGGGCGAAATGAGGATGGCTACACCTTC.

This clonotype came up many times. V is TRBV7-9 and J is TRBJ1-2; 7 bases agree with TRBD1. CDR1 is SEHNR, CDR2 FQNEAQ, per germline (reference sequence). V trimming: 7 bases; J trimming: 1 base; junction bases outside the gene matches: 12. There are 16 residues in the CDR3. CDR3 sequence (DNA): TGTGCCAGCACCGACCCCGGGACAGAGAATAACTATGGCTACACCTTC. Translating it yields CASTDPGTENNYGYTF. The variable domain in full, completed from reference TRBV7-9 and TRBJ1-2, reads DTGVSQNPRHKITKRGQNVTFRCDPISEHNRLYWYRQTLGQGPEFLTYFQNEAQLEKSRLLSDRFSAERPKGSFSTLEIQRTEQGDSAMYLCASTDPGTENNYGYTFGSGTRLTVV.

V is TRBV4-3 and J is TRBJ1-1; D is undetermined. V was trimmed by 1 base and J by 0 bases, leaving 12 bases between them. Germline CDR1 reads LGHNA; CDR2 reads YSLEER. CDR3 length: 16 amino acids. In nucleotides, the CDR3 is TGCGCCAGCAGCCAAGTGTGGGCCAGAATGAACACTGAAGCTTTCTTT. It specifies CASSQVWARMNTEAFF.

The sample holds many counts of this clonotype. This sequence joins TRBV7-6 and TRBJ1-1; D possibly corresponds to TRBD1 (6 bases). The CDR3 covers 14 residues. Germline V CDR1 and CDR2: SGHVS, FNYEAQ. Between the trimmed V and J ends, which lost 6 bases and 4 bases, there was a span of 15 bases. The CDR3 DNA reads as TGTGCCAGCAGACCAACAGGGTCAGGCACTGAAGCTTTCTTT. This translates into CASRPTGSGTEAFF.

V is TRBV19 and J is TRBJ2-3, with 7 bases fitting TRBD2. There are 14 residues in the CDR3. The J segment lost 5 bases and the V segment lost 7 bases, leaving 9 bases of the junction unmatched. The germline V gene has CDR1 LNHDA and CDR2 SQIVND (reference sequence). The CDR3, as DNA: TGTGCCAGTACCCCGCGGGGGACCGGAGATACGCAGTATTTT. This codes for CASTPRGTGDTQYF.

V and J are TRBV5-4 and TRBJ1-1; D unclear. In germline, CDR1 is SGHNT, CDR2 YYREEE (reference sequence). The CDR3 is 14 residues long. Trimming shortened V by 4 bases and J by 1 base, and 11 bases separated the two germline ends. The CDR3 sequence is CASSAVKGNTEAFF. The CDR3 DNA is TGTGCCAGCAGCGCGGTAAAAGGGAACACTGAAGCTTTCTTT.

This clonotype was detected a few times. The V and J genes are TRBV18 and TRBJ1-5; 9 nucleotides line up with TRBD1. This CDR3 is built from 18 residues. Germline CDR1 reads KGHSH; CDR2 reads LQKENI. V was pared by 0 bases and J by 2 bases, with 8 bases of the junction left unmatched. CDR3 amino acids: CASSPPGQGGIGNQPQHF. The CDR3 DNA sequence: TGTGCCAGCTCACCACCGGGACAGGGAGGAATTGGCAATCAGCCCCAGCATTTT.

About this clonotype itself: A much more abundant neighbour one base away suggests this may be a read error. The chain carries TRBV27 and TRBJ2-1; D call uncertain. The CDR3 has 11 amino acids. Germline loops: CDR1 MNHEY, CDR2 SMNVEV (reference sequence). V was clipped by 7 bases and J by 4 bases, with 5 bases between them. Here the CDR3 DNA reads TGTGCCAGCATTATATACAATGAGCAGTTCTTC. Encoded protein: CASIIYNEQFF.

This clonotype occurred a few times. J is TRBJ2-3 and V is TRBV25-1; no clear D gene. With 6 bases removed from V and 10 bases from J, the gap between germline ends came to 8 bases. CDR3 length: 10 residues. Germline-derived CDR1 and CDR2 are MGHDK and SYGVNS. CDR3: CASRGLAQYF. The CDR3, as DNA: TGTGCCAGCAGGGGTCTAGCGCAGTATTTT.